This T cell receptor (beta chain) originates from a study of blood T cell repertoires in COVID-19 (dated by TCRdb to about 2020). With respect to the entire study: Samples from collaborators originated in the United States, Italy and Spain and spanned both the acute and convalescent phases of COVID-19. The repertoires were made available in a free public database intended to serve as a resource for research on the immune response to SARS-CoV-2. The prospective study material was composed of cDNA or gDNA derived from T cells, B-cell-depleted T cells, or PBMCs. The samples were drawn from the first 160 participants of the ongoing ImmuneRACE study and from some 1,300 subjects provided by 6 global collaborators. Deeply sampled blood TCRbeta repertoires from subjects exposed to, actively infected with, or recovered from COVID-19 were included in the dataset. Where available, HLA class I and class II types were taken from metadata supplied by the sample provider and were not determined by assay-based typing. The sample metadata nearly always contained a de-identified subject ID, COVID-19 status, age in years and sex.

Regarding this clone: Which antigen it targets is not known. No qualities accompany the bases; no much larger clone lies one base away.

Trimming leaves V shorter by 3 bases and J shorter by 3 bases, with the junction holding 9 bases beyond the gene matches. CDR1 and CDR2 (SGHNT, YYREEE) derive from the germline V gene (reference sequence). The cysteine opens and the phenylalanine closes a CDR3 of 15 amino acids. Only CDR3 DNA is held: 45 bases, read in frame from base 1. The research as a whole found: The quantity of clinical and demographic metadata differed by source and by participant and was supplied without curation.

Each collaborating institution followed its own protocols to collect whole blood in K2EDTA tubes. For TCRbeta analysis, collaborators shipped samples as frozen whole blood, isolated PBMCs, or DNA extracted from either of those sample types. TCRbeta CDR3 regions were amplified from genomic DNA by means of the immunoSEQ Assay, a bias-controlled multiplex PCR. In the source study's methods: The number of nucleated cells in each sample was estimated from the amplification of reference gene primers within the assay. To quantify the absolute abundance of each unique TCRbeta CDR3 rearrangement, sequence reads were collapsed and filtered. For each sample, productive Simpson clonality was calculated by taking the square root of Simpson's diversity index across productive rearrangements. TCRdb carries this immuneACCESS record with in-frame sequences only. Its versions omit some clonotypes, under half of them owing to an unresolved V gene in the studies checked, with the rest unexplained. V and J calls and clone size are as listed in that table; D and trimming were resolved from the DNA. This sample is represented by around 400,000 clones; roughly 90% of them were singletons. Over 1% of the sample is taken by the ten largest.

Sequenced material: peripheral blood. The sequence links TRBV5-4 to TRBJ2-7; the central 7 bases match TRBD1. The receptor was isolated from a middle-aged man with acute or convalescent COVID-19. For the CDR3, the sequence is CASSSRQGPFYEQYF. In nucleotides, the sequence is TGTGCCAGCAGCTCTCGACAGGGCCCCTTCTACGAGCAGTACTTC.